Included here is one TCR beta chain sequence, with context. Its antigen remains unidentified. Some clones are missing from TCRdb's copy, which holds only in-frame ones; the method was immunoSEQ multiplex PCR. In the table there are 85,000 to 95,000 clones, roughly 86% of which are singletons. Collection occurred without any documented infections or immune events in donors. CDR3 size: 17 residues. V shed 4 bases, J shed 1 base, and the junction held 9 bases outside the gene matches. Germline CDR1 and CDR2: SGHTA and FQGNSA. This record belongs to a study of identifying expanded T cells in peripheral blood. Study-level findings and limits: Differentially abundant clones: around 1.2 between replicates, roughly 16 at approximately two weeks, less than 25 at four. Variance in clone template counts between approximately 2-week samples significantly increased with total template count across all healthy donors.

The sequenced material came from blood. The sequence came from a person aged 18 to 69 in good health. The chain is built from TRBV7-2 and TRBJ2-2, with 7 bases that match TRBD2. The CDR3 sequence is CASSSPRASGNTGELFF. The CDR3 DNA sequence: TGTGCCAGCAGCTCCCCCCGGGCTAGCGGGAACACCGGGGAGCTGTTTTTT.